This T cell receptor (beta chain) emerged from a study of naive and memory T cell subsets. General study results and limits: In naive cells, over 90% of TCR sequences were seen only once. Naive repertoires, especially CD8, held a few larger clonotypes, possibly memory cells re-expressing CD45RA. A clonotype means one alpha or beta sequence, not an alpha/beta pair.

A remark on this clonotype: What it binds is not known.

An equimolar mix of two oligonucleotides served as the beta constant-region primer for TRBC1 and TRBC2. Nested alpha and beta constant-region primers with the SP2 primer drove four PCR rounds on ligated cDNA. TCRdb re-analysed the UMI-ligation and nested PCR reads in MiXCR, keeping a single row per CDR3 protein. The repertoire includes around 100,000 distinct CDR3 sequences, 13% to 15% of them detected once, and approximately 2.8% sits in the top ten. The sequencing input was naive CD8+ T cells from blood. This TCR was recovered from a human donor in good health.

The CDR3, as DNA: TGTGCCAGCAGCTTTAGTACAGGGGAAGGCAATCAGCCCCAGCATTTT. Protein sequence: CASSFSTGEGNQPQHF. This chain joins TRBV5-5 and TRBJ1-5; 7 nucleotides align to TRBD1. The V segment lost 2 bases and the J segment 2 bases; nucleotides outside the gene matches: 7. Germline V lookup: CDR1 SGHKS, CDR2 YYEKEE (reference sequence). CDR3 length: 16 amino acids. Together with reference TRBV5-5 and TRBJ1-5, the CDR3 gives the full variable domain: DAGVTQSPTHLIKTRGQQVTLRCSPISGHKSVSWYQQVLGQGPQFIFQYYEKEERGRGNFPDRFSARQFPNYSSELNVNALLLGDSALYLCASSFSTGEGNQPQHFGDGTRLSIL.